This paragraph reports one T cell receptor (beta chain). It lacks a known antigen. No clone much larger than this one lies a single base away; base qualities are absent. The cohort was made up of 500 to 850 healthy bone marrow donors. All cohort members were sampled while nominally healthy, although unrecorded immune exposures were likely present. The donor was CMV seronegative and was included in the group of approximately 350 seronegative cohort members. Each donor provided a peripheral blood sample, and peripheral blood mononuclear cells were used for TCR beta sequencing. The Qiagen DNeasy Blood Extraction Kit was used to extract genomic DNA from the blood cell samples. The CDR1 and CDR2 encoded by the germline V gene (reference sequence) are DFQATT and SNEGSKA. V sheds 2 bases and J sheds 5 bases, leaving 6 bases between their ends. The CDR3 contains 11 residues, cysteine and phenylalanine counted. The DNA shown is the 33-base CDR3, in frame from base 1.

The protocol used for the library was the immunoSEQ multiplex PCR assay. For the multiplex PCR, a mixture combining 60 forward primers for TCR Vbeta segments and 13 reverse primers for TCR Jbeta segments was used. Amplification of the CDR3 region of rearranged TCR beta genes was performed with a multiplex PCR assay on genomic DNA. The amplified TCR beta libraries were sequenced on the Illumina HiSeq System as 87-base-pair reads. On the authors' methods: In a later analysis, some 80 million unique TCR beta chains were counted across the 666 repertoires, and roughly 11 million of these chains were shared by at least two donors. To remove PCR and sequencing errors, raw reads were error-corrected and collapsed into unique sequences using a nearest-neighbor algorithm that merged closely related sequences. Alignment of CDR3 sequences to IMGT reference sequences was used to assign V, D and J gene segments. For a sequence to be retained, at least a six-nucleotide match to both a V gene segment and a J gene segment was required. A rearrangement was called productive if the CDR3 had no stop codons and remained in frame with V and J, and every other rearrangement was called non-productive. CDR3 was defined by IMGT convention, running from the second conserved V-encoded cysteine to the conserved J-encoded phenylalanine. The earlier analysis of about 500 of the donors excluded sequences that lacked an unambiguous match to a single V gene segment. In an earlier analysis of a few hundred of the donors, V segments were called functional above 56.7% productive rearrangements and were called segregating when the between-donor standard deviation exceeded 5%. A statistical classification framework was built for diagnosing cytomegalovirus status from the catalog of TCR beta chain sequences. V and J gene assignment, in a later analysis, came from comparing TCR nucleotide sequences with IMGT/GENE-DB human TR gene sequences. The TCRdist pipeline was used in a later analysis to assign CDR3 sequences and most-parsimonious VDJ recombination scenarios. In a later analysis, each TCR beta chain was defined by its CDR3 amino acid sequence together with its V-gene family, and reads lacking a unique V-gene family were excluded. To address suspected cross-contamination and a sequencing artifact, a later analysis removed 450 to 700 highly shared, low-generation-probability nucleotide sequences. A later analysis calculated a clonal expansion index for each public chain from normalized within-repertoire ranks of inferred template counts. Generation probabilities in a later analysis came from a VDJ recombination model fitted to out-of-frame rearrangements, and those results were checked against IGoR. In a later analysis, hypergeometric tests were used to score TCR-TCR, TCR-HLA and TCR-CMV co-occurrence, with a repertoire-size bias correction applied to TCR pairs. A later analysis estimated false discovery rates by permuting HLA or CMV assignments 20 times. In a later analysis, co-occurring TCRs were grouped using DBSCAN, with TCRdist sequence similarity added in when clustering inside HLA-allele-positive subsets. Co-occurrence clustering excluded repertoires with fewer than 30,000 or more than 120,000 public chains, plus five with anomalous nucleotide sharing. Here the immuneACCESS table is served through TCRdb, limited to in-frame sequences with V and J called. Missing clones are a known gap in these copies; in checked studies unresolved V genes cover under half, and the rest lacks a known reason. V and J calls and clone size follow that table, whereas D and trimming were derived from the DNA. The sample table shows 50,000 to 70,000 clones, and around 81% are seen once. Less than 7% of the sample comes from the top ten.

These data belong to a study of cytomegalovirus exposure and HLA in healthy donors (dated by TCRdb to 2016 to 2017). In terms of the full investigation: In an earlier analysis of some 550 of the donors, 276 Gb of sequence data and 90 million to 120 million unique TCR beta sequences from roughly 200 million T cells were reported. The study was designed to test whether signatures of past pathogen exposure could be identified by cataloging public T cell receptors. Along with the roughly 610-subject first cohort, a separate validation cohort of 120 different subjects was used. The number of donors typed differed by locus, with roughly 620-640 for A, B, C, DRB1 and DQB1, around 500 for DQA1, 600 to 610 for DPA1, and roughly 450 for DPB1. Class I and class II HLA loci were covered by the typing at four-digit resolution. The study combined high-throughput TCR immunosequencing, statistical association of individual TCRs with disease status, and machine learning to predict cytomegalovirus infection status. Approximately 310 gigabases of sequencing data and approximately 91 million unique TCR sequences made up an early release that covered around 640 HLA-typed donors. A later genetic analysis took genome-wide SNP genotypes for 398 of the 666 donors and used that subset as a discovery cohort. The study used immunosequencing to profile the T cell repertoires of approximately 640 subjects and linked those repertoires to cytomegalovirus serostatus. Rather than drawing on any new phenotypic data, the later analysis identified candidate immune exposures from TCR beta sequences and the way those sequences occurred across donors. About five DR-DQ haplotypes were treated as single units for association and clustering because of strong linkage in the cohort. To study patterns of TCR occurrence, a later analysis re-analyzed previously published TCR beta repertoires from 600 to 750 donors and added high-resolution HLA genotyping. Among the roughly 400 genotyped donors, approximately 77% belonged to the genetic ancestry cluster associated with self-reported Caucasian donors. Among under 450 genotyped donors of the cohort, an average of approximately 250,000 unique TCR beta nucleotide sequences were sequenced per donor, 15% to 20% of them non-productive. In an earlier analysis of 550 to 700 of the donors, high-throughput TCR beta sequencing was used to judge whether each TCR beta V gene segment behaved as functional or pseudogenic. All discovery cohort repertoires had been generated using a single sequencing platform. Donor age, sex, ethnicity and CMV serostatus were compiled together with the repertoire data.

Broad study findings and their caveats: When HLA alleles, especially DR and DQ, strongly co-occurred, TCR associations were difficult to assign to individual alleles. In an earlier analysis of 587 of the donors, most TCR beta V segments appeared in productive rearrangements about 90% or about 30% of the time, broadly matching IMGT annotations. In a later analysis, TCR association rates were found to vary across HLA loci, with the most associated TCRs seen for DRB1 alleles and the fewest for HLA-C alleles. The study listed 150 to 200 TCR beta chains as associated with cytomegalovirus. In a later analysis, HLA-associated TCR beta chains showed more clonal expansion and lower generation probabilities than non-associated chains that were equally common. Presence/absence analyses assumed roughly uniform sequencing depth across donors, an assumption that may not hold. A later analysis found that most CMV-associated TCR beta chains appeared HLA-restricted, with HLA associations seemingly driven largely by CMV exposure. Most TCR sequences were observed very rarely across donors, whereas some public TCRs were present in many individuals. CMV serostatus was the only immune exposure information available for the cohort. V-gene and J-gene trimming of TCR beta chains was associated with a missense DCLRE1C variant in a later genetic analysis, and the association was replicated in an independent cohort. It was suggested by the authors that the approach could potentially be generalized to other disease states and immunological phenotypes. In vitro tests confirmed that three of the cytomegalovirus-associated TCR beta chains recognize cytomegalovirus antigens. The earlier analysis of 450 to 700 of the donors excluded roughly 16 rarely observed V segments, including chromosome 9 orphons, because counts were too low. A cluster of highly shared sequence variants was judged likely to represent a technical artifact of the sequencing pipeline. In a later analysis, several top co-occurrence clusters were reported to appear linked to parvovirus B19, influenza, CMV and Epstein-Barr virus. The 87-base-pair reads could not distinguish some IMGT-functional V segments, including TRBV6-2 and TRBV6-3, so those segments were excluded. Cytomegalovirus status was reported to be diagnosed by the classifier with high specificity and sensitivity in both the original and validation cohorts. A further reported finding was that TCR beta sequences accurately predicted the HLA-A and HLA-B alleles for most subjects in the first cohort. HLA typing was unavailable for some donors at each locus, so association tests used only the typed subset. Specific HLA alleles were associated with 15,000 to 20,000 TCR beta sequences at a false discovery rate of 0.05 in a later analysis. Only TCR beta chains were sequenced in this cohort, and the absence of alpha or paired-chain data limited detectable features. Correlated functional status among segregating V segments might be attributable to linkage disequilibrium, but an unknown experimental factor could not be ruled out. Compared with the 666-donor mean, donors in an Asian-associated ancestry cluster had fewer N-insertions in productive TCRs, according to a later genetic analysis.

The chain links TRBV20-1 with TRBJ1-2; no D segment can be confidently identified. The clonotype comes from a male donor in good health and CMV-seronegative. The sample taken for sequencing was PBMCs. The CDR3: CSARSAYGYTF. Here is the DNA: TGCAGTGCTAGAAGTGCGTATGGCTACACCTTC.